The entry below describes one T cell receptor beta chain. Its matching antigen is unknown. The data originate from a study of shared clonotypes between healthy human individuals. General study points: Around 5% of naive CD4 clonotypes were common to several donors.

The CDR3 contains 14 residues. Germline V CDR1 and CDR2: MDHEN, SYDVKM. V was pared by 3 bases and J by 2 bases, with 11 bases between. Researchers divided each subset's genomic DNA evenly across several immunoSEQ plates. Sorted-subset replicate PCRs used 200 ng of genomic DNA. This amount corresponded to 30,000 to 35,000 T cell genomes. Repertoires were generated with immunoSEQ multiplex PCR, while TCRdb's copy carries only in-frame clones and drops some. The profile covers about 1 million clones, with 75% appearing a single time and approximately 1.5% taken by the ten largest. This chain connects TRBV28 to TRBJ2-7, with D perhaps TRBD1 (5 bases). Sample: memory CD4+ T cells sorted from blood. Documented subset: CD45RA-negative fraction. This TCR came from a young man in good health. The CDR3 protein is CASSLADRPYEQYF. Here the CDR3 DNA reads TGTGCCAGCAGTTTGGCAGACAGACCCTACGAGCAGTACTTC.